This T cell receptor beta chain was observed in a study of regulatory T cells in long-lasting Graves disease (dated by TCRdb to 2020 to 2022). For context, the study as a whole: Antithyroid drugs had been taken for less than 3 months by newly diagnosed Graves' disease patients. Persistent Graves' disease patients were compared with newly diagnosed Graves' disease patients by peripheral blood TCR sequencing and RNA sequencing. The study took place in China and was registered as a clinical trial. TCR sequencing covered around 13 persistent and 20 newly diagnosed Graves' disease patients, about 35 samples in total.

General study outcomes and caveats: Sequencing and analysis were restricted to the TCR beta chain. The authors noted that the small sample size was a limitation that may lower accuracy. A larger number of public clonotypes was shared among persistent patients (approximately 3,000) than among newly diagnosed patients (approximately 1,000). Persistent Graves' disease patients showed lower TCR Shannon entropy and fewer highly expanded clones than newly diagnosed patients, suggesting clonal expansion. TRBV28, TRBJ1-2 and TRBJ2-5 were preferentially used in persistent disease, while TRBV20-1 and TRBJ2-1 were favored in newly diagnosed disease. Only peripheral blood was studied, because thyroid tissue, the primary lesion, was inaccessible.

The library relied on multiplex PCR. Sequenced on an Illumina HiSeq 4000. CDR3 regions were amplified by Arm-PCR with iRepertoire HTBI primers to construct TCR beta libraries. Before sequencing, the PCR products underwent gel purification. In the authors' own workflow: Gene usage analysis of CDR3 amino acid clonotypes used the 62 TRBV and fewer than 15 TRBJ segments found across samples. COPE and FqMerger were used to merge the filtered high-quality paired reads into contigs. Contigs were aligned with BLAST to IMGT TRBV, TRBD and TRBJ reference genes, and CDR3 was defined per IMGT. Clonotypes above 0.1% frequency were classified as highly expanded clones. Repertoire diversity was measured by Shannon entropy, and V-J evenness by the Gini coefficient. A clonotype found in more than one individual was treated as public. Clones were called with MiXCR by TCRdb after fastp trimmed the public reads at Q25, and only in-frame beta chains were retained. Duplicate CDR3 protein sequences are folded into a single record with the most common DNA and genes. V and J calls and clone size were set by TCRdb, not the authors. The sample table contains hundreds of thousands of distinct CDR3 sequences; only one count was recorded for 15% to 17% of them. About 24% of the sample goes to the ten largest clones.

From the cysteine through the phenylalanine, the CDR3 covers 12 amino acids. Of the read, only the CDR3 DNA is kept; its 36 bases are in frame from base 1. The germline V gene (reference sequence) supplies CDR1 DFQATT and CDR2 SNEGSKA. The junction shows trimming of 2 bases on V and 5 bases on J, plus 7 bases between the germline ends. The label giving this sample's time point can be read as: newly diagnosed GD, antithyroid drugs for less than 3 months. For both TCR sequencing and RNA sequencing, RNA was extracted from PBMCs in TRIzol. Graves' disease was diagnosed according to American Thyroid Association guidelines. Patients were recruited from an endocrinology department in Xi'an, China. Each patient gave about 9.1 milliliters of peripheral blood, collected in an EDTA anticoagulant tube. PBMCs were isolated by Ficoll Paque Plus density gradient separation without further T cell sorting. An Agilent 2100 Bioanalyzer and agarose gel were used to check RNA quality, while a NanoDrop 2000 measured RNA concentration.

This clonotype was seen at least ten times. No antigen is known for it. Per-base qualities were not stored, and no clone one base away is much larger. The clonotype was recovered from a female donor with Graves disease. The specimen was peripheral blood mononuclear cells (PBMCs), collected at new diagnosis, from a patient treated with antithyroid drugs. The V and J segments used are TRBV20-1 and TRBJ2-1, with no D gene named confidently. The DNA sequence reads TGCAGTGCTAGACGCGGCGACAATGAGCAGTTCTTC. Its amino acids are CSARRGDNEQFF.